One TCR beta chain is described in this entry. Its antigen is unidentified. The data stem from a study of CD8 T cells in ankylosing spondylitis. Study-wide points: Disease-linked clones were found to be CD8+ and relatively rare in peripheral blood. Reactive arthritis synovial fluid and blood previously showed some of these motif variants. As reported, disease-linked clones showed significant enrichment in matched ankylosing spondylitis synovial fluid.

Quantitative 5'-RACE with molecular barcodes was used to make the TCR beta libraries. MiXCR, applied by TCRdb to the 5' RACE reads, yields one record per CDR3 protein. Of about 220,000 distinct CDR3 sequences listed, about a quarter are singletons. Specimen: blood, either unsorted or a sorted T cell fraction (not recorded which). This receptor was identified in a male donor with ankylosing spondylitis or in good health (not recorded which).

CDR3 bases: TGCAGTGCAAGGAAATCGGGGACAGTCTCCTACGAGCAGTACTTC. Amino acids: CSARKSGTVSYEQYF. The chain combines TRBV20-1 with TRBJ2-7; 7 bases are a match to TRBD1. The CDR3 extends over 15 amino acids. V gave up 6 bases and J gave up 0 bases; unmatched junction bases: 11. Germline CDR1 DFQATT, CDR2 SNEGSKA (reference sequence).